These 28 T cell receptor beta chains share one sample of origin, sequenced in a study of T cells in Graves' hyperthyroidism and ophthalmopathy. Amplification of TCR beta CDR3 regions was performed using RNA transcripts as template. Researchers ran a first-round RT-PCR on the TCR CDR3 using the HTBI primer set. One entry per CDR3 protein results from TCRdb running MiXCR on the multiplex PCR reads. Here the sample spans approximately 490,000 distinct CDR3 sequences, around a fifth being singletons. Sequencing was performed on blood. The receptor set was obtained from a woman in her 70s with Graves' ophthalmopathy.

A few counts support this clonotype. J is TRBJ1-2 and V is TRBV27; no reliable D call. This CDR3 is built from 14 residues. Trimming stripped 8 bases from V and 3 bases from J, with 16 bases between. Germline assignment: CDR1 MNHEY and CDR2 SMNVEV (reference sequence). CDR3 region: CASGKLAGDYGYTF. The CDR3 nucleotides read TGTGCCAGCGGCAAGTTAGCTGGGGACTATGGCTACACCTTC.

This clonotype was seen at least ten times. This sequence joins TRBV12-3 or TRBV12-4 and TRBJ2-5; 7 bases fit TRBD2. CDR3 size: 13 residues. Unmatched junction bases numbered 2, after V lost 2 bases and J lost 5 bases. The CDR3: CASSLNGRETQYF. CDR3 coding DNA: TGTGCCAGCAGTTTAAACGGGAGGGAGACCCAGTACTTC.

The CDR3 coding sequence is TGCGCCAGCAGTGAACTTCGGCGTTCGGGCACCGGGGAGCTGTTTTTT. It is translated as CASSELRRSGTGELFF. The gene calls are TRBV10-2 and TRBJ2-2, with unresolved D. V was clipped by 3 bases and J by 4 bases, with 15 bases between them. This CDR3 comprises 16 residues. Germline loops: CDR1 WSHSY, CDR2 SAAADI.

This clonotype was recorded at least ten times. The V gene is TRBV11-2, the J gene TRBJ2-7, with D perhaps TRBD1 (6 bases). V was pared by 5 bases and J by 4 bases, with 9 bases between. Germline V gene data show CDR1 as SGHAT and CDR2 as FQNNGV. The CDR3 extends over 12 amino acids. CDR3 protein: CASSIQGYEQYF. CDR3 coding DNA: TGTGCCAGCAGCATCCAGGGGTACGAGCAGTACTTC.

The chain links TRBV6-6 to TRBJ1-5; D perhaps matches TRBD1 (5 bases). Germline V lookup: CDR1 MNHNY, CDR2 SVGAGI (reference sequence). There are 15 residues in the CDR3. Trimming took 2 bases from V and 5 from J, leaving 13 bases between them. Here the CDR3 reads CASSYRAGTHQPQHF. Here the CDR3 DNA reads TGTGCCAGCAGTTACAGGGCAGGGACGCATCAGCCCCAGCATTTT.

This clonotype occurred once. This may come from a read error, since a much larger clone is one base off. Since the CDR3 does not end with the conserved phenylalanine or tryptophan, this likely comes from a read error. The chain has TRBV5-6 and TRBJ2-1; D might be TRBD2 (5 bases). Germline V gene data show CDR1 as SGHDT and CDR2 as YYEEEE. The CDR3 is 13 residues long. Trimming took off 4 bases at V and 7 bases at J, with 12 bases between the two ends. The CDR3 spells CASSRAPGNEQFS. In nucleotides, the CDR3 is TGTGCCAGCAGCCGGGCCCCGGGGAATGAGCAGTTCTCC.

The sample holds many counts of this clonotype. CDR3 DNA sequence: TGCAGTGCTAGGGGACTCACTGAAGCTTTCTTT. As protein: CSARGLTEAFF. The genes are TRBV20-1 and TRBJ1-1; tentative D call: TRBD1 (5 bases). From germline, CDR1 is DFQATT and CDR2 SNEGSKA (reference sequence). Trimming removed 3 bases at V and 4 bases at J, with 6 bases between. The CDR3 is 11 amino acids.

The chain has TRBV27 and TRBJ2-7, with TRBD2 identical over 9 bases. The ends lost 6 bases at V and 3 bases at J; junction bases unmatched: 12. The V gene's germline CDR1 is MNHEY and CDR2 SMNVEV (reference sequence). The CDR3 has 16 residues. The CDR3 here is CASRSRGAGGYYEQYF. The CDR3 DNA follows: TGTGCCAGCAGATCGCGGGGAGCGGGAGGTTACTACGAGCAGTACTTC.

This sequence joins TRBV20-1 and TRBJ2-5; tentative D call: TRBD2 (7 bases). CDR1 is DFQATT, CDR2 SNEGSKA, per germline (reference sequence). V was cut by 7 bases and J by 2 bases, with 14 bases left in between. This CDR3 is 13 amino acids long. DNA for the CDR3: TGCAGTGTATCGAGGGGGGGTCAAGAGACCCAGTACTTC. Translated, it gives CSVSRGGQETQYF.

This clonotype was recorded many times. This chain uses TRBV20-1 with TRBJ2-1, with unresolved D. This CDR3 is built from 15 residues. V was shortened by 1 base and J by 10 bases, with 20 bases between the two germline ends. The germline V gene has CDR1 DFQATT and CDR2 SNEGSKA (reference sequence). The CDR3 DNA follows: TGCAGTGCTAGAGGTACCCTGGTGGCCACGTGGGAGCAGTTCTTC. Its protein product is CSARGTLVATWEQFF.

V is TRBV5-5 and J is TRBJ2-2; 8 nucleotides align to TRBD1. The V and J ends lost 0 bases and 7 bases, in that order; junction bases with no gene match: 5. Germline CDR1 is SGHKS and CDR2 is YYEKEE (reference sequence). The CDR3 has 15 residues. For the CDR3, the DNA is TGTGCCAGCAGCTTGGAAGGACAGGGTAGCGGGGAGCTGTTTTTT. Encoded protein: CASSLEGQGSGELFF.

As to this clonotype: The junction shows a germline mismatch at one end, possibly a read error. The gene calls are TRBV11-2 and TRBJ1-2, with TRBD1 as a possible D gene (5 bases). Germline V gene data show CDR1 as SGHAT and CDR2 as FQNNGV. This CDR3 has 13 amino acids. The CDR3 DNA follows: TGCGCCAGCAGCGGGGGATATAACTATGGCTACACCTTC. This codes for CASSGGYNYGYTF. The full variable domain, completed using reference TRBV11-2 and TRBJ1-2, is EAGVAQSPRYKIIEKRQSVAFWCNPISGHATLYWYQQILGQGPKLLIQFQNNGVVDDSQLPKDRFSAERLKGVDSTLKIQPAKLEDSAVYLCASSGGYNYGYTFGSGTRLTVV.

J is TRBJ2-5 and V is TRBV28; 9 nucleotides line up with TRBD1. Germline CDR1 and CDR2: MDHEN and SYDVKM. J was trimmed by 0 bases and V by 6 bases; bases with no gene match: 11. The CDR3 has 17 amino acids. CDR3 sequence: CASRAPPGQGYQETQYF. CDR3 nucleotide sequence: TGTGCCAGCAGAGCCCCGCCGGGACAGGGATACCAAGAGACCCAGTACTTC.

Ten or more counts support this clonotype. The genes are TRBV2 and TRBJ2-5, with 10 positions matching TRBD2. CDR3 length: 17 residues. Germline CDR1 and CDR2: SNHLY and FYNNEI. After removal of 5 bases from V and 5 bases from J, the junction contained 14 bases not matched to a gene. CDR3 nucleotide sequence: TGTGCCAGCAGTTACCCTCGGGCTAGCGGGAGTCAGGAGACCCAGTACTTC. This codes for CASSYPRASGSQETQYF. Supplemented by reference TRBV2 and TRBJ2-5, the full variable domain reads EPEVTQTPSHQVTQMGQEVILRCVPISNHLYFYWYRQILGQKVEFLVSFYNNEISEKSEIFDDQFSVERPDGSNFTLKIRSTKLEDSAMYFCASSYPRASGSQETQYFGPGTRLLVL.

This chain uses TRBV2 with TRBJ2-5; TRBD2 might be the D (6 bases). The germline gives CDR1 SNHLY, CDR2 FYNNEI. The CDR3 consists of 13 residues. V shed 5 bases and J shed 5 bases, with 12 bases lying between them. For the CDR3, the DNA is TGTGCCAGCAGTCCTGGGGGGTTTGAGACCCAGTACTTC. Translating gives CASSPGGFETQYF. Full variable domain (remainder filled in from reference TRBV2 and TRBJ2-5): EPEVTQTPSHQVTQMGQEVILRCVPISNHLYFYWYRQILGQKVEFLVSFYNNEISEKSEIFDDQFSVERPDGSNFTLKIRSTKLEDSAMYFCASSPGGFETQYFGPGTRLLVL.

The V and J genes are TRBV30 and TRBJ2-3; the D is unclear. V lost 0 bases and J lost 5, with 6 bases in between. Germline lookup yields CDR1 GTSNPN and CDR2 SVGIG (reference sequence). This CDR3 has 12 residues. Here the CDR3 reads CAWSVSLDTQYF. In DNA, the CDR3 is TGTGCCTGGAGTGTATCCCTAGATACGCAGTATTTT.

This chain uses TRBV7-2 with TRBJ1-6; a weak D match, TRBD1 (5 bases). Germline V CDR1 and CDR2: SGHTA, FQGNSA. The CDR3 spans 15 residues. V lost 5 bases and J lost 7, with 15 bases in between. This CDR3 is CASSAAQGRNSPLHF. The CDR3 nucleotides are TGTGCCAGCAGCGCCGCCCAGGGCCGCAATTCACCCCTCCACTTT.

This clonotype appeared once. The junction shows a germline mismatch at one end, possibly a read error. V usage is TRBV29-1 and J usage is TRBJ1-5, with a tentative D call TRBD1 (5 bases). In germline, CDR1 is SQVTM, CDR2 ANQGSEA. There are 13 residues in the CDR3. The CDR3 bases are TGCAGCGTTGCTGGGGGGAGGGATCAGCTCCAGCATTTT. Residues: CSVAGGRDQLQHF.

The V gene is TRBV5-5, the J gene TRBJ2-1; weak D call: TRBD2 (5 bases). Trimming took 2 bases from V and 8 from J, leaving 17 bases between them. This CDR3 spans 15 amino acids. Germline V lookup: CDR1 SGHKS, CDR2 YYEKEE (reference sequence). CDR3 region: CASSFLWETRHEQFF. The CDR3 DNA follows: TGTGCCAGCAGCTTTCTATGGGAGACTCGCCATGAGCAGTTCTTC.

This clonotype has more than one count but fewer than ten. The chain joins TRBV3-1 to TRBJ2-2; 7 bases map to TRBD1. CDR1 is LGHDT and CDR2 is YNNKEL in the germline V gene (reference sequence). This CDR3 is 16 amino acids long. V dropped 6 bases and J dropped 0; count of bases not matched to a gene: 7. The CDR3 region is CASSRGQAPNTGELFF. The CDR3 nucleotides are TGTGCCAGCAGTCGAGGACAGGCACCGAACACCGGGGAGCTGTTTTTT.

The chain carries TRBV20-1 and TRBJ1-1; D remains ambiguous. The CDR3 has 14 residues. The V end was cut by 5 bases, the J end by 0 bases, with 13 bases between. Germline V CDR1 and CDR2: DFQATT, SNEGSKA (reference sequence). In DNA, the CDR3 is TGCAGTGCTTTCCCGCTGCTGATGAACACTGAAGCTTTCTTT. It encodes CSAFPLLMNTEAFF.

The chain is built from TRBV12-3 or TRBV12-4 and TRBJ1-2; possibly TRBD1 for D (6 bases). The CDR3 extends over 15 amino acids. V gave up 5 bases and J gave up 11 bases, with 24 bases separating them. CDR3 DNA: TGTGCCAGCAGTCTAGGACAGCCTGGTCCTGGGAGTTACACCTTC. Its protein product is CASSLGQPGPGSYTF.

The V and J genes are TRBV19 and TRBJ2-1; TRBD2 aligns across 13 bases. Germline V gives CDR1 LNHDA, CDR2 SQIVND (reference sequence). This CDR3 has 16 amino acids. Losses at the gene ends were 2 bases for V and 7 bases for J; bases not matched to a gene: 5. CDR3 sequence: CASSILGLAGDNEQFF. The CDR3 nucleotides are TGTGCCAGTAGTATATTAGGACTAGCGGGAGATAATGAGCAGTTCTTC. The variable domain in full, with the rest retrieved from reference TRBV19 and TRBJ2-1, is DGGITQSPKYLFRKEGQNVTLSCEQNLNHDAMYWYRQDPGQGLRLIYYSQIVNDFQKGDIAEGYSVSREKKESFPLTVTSAQKNPTAFYLCASSILGLAGDNEQFFGPGTRLTVL.

This chain joins TRBV5-1 and TRBJ2-2, with D perhaps matching TRBD1 (6 bases). V dropped 2 bases and J dropped 3 bases, with 8 bases sitting between them. CDR1 is SGHRS, CDR2 YFSETQ, per germline. This CDR3 is 14 amino acids long. The CDR3 spells CASSFPGDTGELFF. CDR3 nucleotide sequence: TGCGCCAGCAGCTTCCCAGGGGACACCGGGGAGCTGTTTTTT.

This clonotype appeared a few times. The chain uses TRBV6-1 and TRBJ2-3; D gene uncertain. Per the germline V gene, CDR1 is MNHNS and CDR2 is SASEGT. V lost 0 bases, J lost 3 bases, and 4 bases lay in between. The CDR3 loop spans 13 amino acids. The CDR3 loop reads CASSEANTDTQYF. Here the CDR3 DNA reads TGTGCCAGCAGTGAAGCAAATACAGATACGCAGTATTTT.

Worth noting for this clonotype: A read error may be the cause here, since a much bigger clone is one base away. The rearrangement joins TRBV12-3 or TRBV12-4 to TRBJ2-3; D possibly corresponds to TRBD1 (5 bases). Trimming stripped 3 bases from V and 4 bases from J, with 14 bases between. The CDR3 runs to 15 residues. The CDR3 loop reads CASSFAQGSADTQYF. CDR3 DNA: TGTGCCAGCAGTTTTGCGCAGGGAAGCGCAGATACGCAGTATTTT.

The chain has TRBV7-9 and TRBJ1-6, with a tentative D call TRBD1 (6 bases). In germline, CDR1 is SEHNR, CDR2 FQNEAQ (reference sequence). This CDR3 is 15 amino acids long. Deletions cut 6 bases from V and 9 bases from J, with 18 bases between. CDR3 DNA sequence: TGTGCCAGCAGTGATAGGCAGGGGATGAGTTCACCCCTCCACTTT. Translation: CASSDRQGMSSPLHF. Supplemented by reference TRBV7-9 and TRBJ1-6, the full variable domain reads DTGVSQNPRHKITKRGQNVTFRCDPISEHNRLYWYRQTLGQGPEFLTYFQNEAQLEKSRLLSDRFSAERPKGSFSTLEIQRTEQGDSAMYLCASSDRQGMSSPLHFGNGTRLTVT.

Ten or more counts support this clonotype. The V and J genes are TRBV12-3 or TRBV12-4 and TRBJ2-2, with 7 bases fitting TRBD2. V shed 5 bases, J shed 7 bases, and the junction held 16 bases outside the gene matches. The CDR3 totals 17 residues. The CDR3 protein is CASSLRKGGSGGGELFF. The CDR3, as DNA: TGTGCCAGCAGTCTCAGGAAGGGAGGGAGTGGTGGCGGGGAGCTGTTTTTT.